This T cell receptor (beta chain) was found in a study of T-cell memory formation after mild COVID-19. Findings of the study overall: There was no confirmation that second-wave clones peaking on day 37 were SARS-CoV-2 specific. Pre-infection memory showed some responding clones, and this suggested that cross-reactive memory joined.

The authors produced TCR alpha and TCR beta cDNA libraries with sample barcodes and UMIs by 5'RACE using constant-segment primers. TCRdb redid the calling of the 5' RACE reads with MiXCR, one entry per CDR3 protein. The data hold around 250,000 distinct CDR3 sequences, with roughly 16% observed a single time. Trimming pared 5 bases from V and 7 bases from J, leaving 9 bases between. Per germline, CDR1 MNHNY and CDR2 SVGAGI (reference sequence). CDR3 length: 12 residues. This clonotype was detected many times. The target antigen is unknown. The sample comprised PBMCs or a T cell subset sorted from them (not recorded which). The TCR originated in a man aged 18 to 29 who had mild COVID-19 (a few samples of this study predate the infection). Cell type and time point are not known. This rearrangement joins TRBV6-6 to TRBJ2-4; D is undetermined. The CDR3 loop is CASSPSPNIQYF. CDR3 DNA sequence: TGTGCCAGCAGTCCGAGTCCGAACATTCAGTACTTC.